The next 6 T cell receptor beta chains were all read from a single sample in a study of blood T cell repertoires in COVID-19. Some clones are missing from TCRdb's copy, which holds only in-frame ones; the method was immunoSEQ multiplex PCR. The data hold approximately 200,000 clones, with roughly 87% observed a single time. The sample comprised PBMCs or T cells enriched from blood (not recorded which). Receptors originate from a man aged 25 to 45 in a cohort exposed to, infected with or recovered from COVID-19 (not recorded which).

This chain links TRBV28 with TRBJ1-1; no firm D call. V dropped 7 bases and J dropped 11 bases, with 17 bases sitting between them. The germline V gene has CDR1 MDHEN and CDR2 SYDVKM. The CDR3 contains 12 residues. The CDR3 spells CASNLGEERAFF. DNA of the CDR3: TGTGCCAGCAACTTGGGTGAGGAGCGGGCTTTCTTT.

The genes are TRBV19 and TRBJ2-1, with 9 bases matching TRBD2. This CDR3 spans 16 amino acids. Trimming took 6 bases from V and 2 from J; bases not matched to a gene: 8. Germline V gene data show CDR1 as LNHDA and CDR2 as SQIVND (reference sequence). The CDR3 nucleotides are TGTGCCAGTAGCGGGACTAGCCGTCCCCCCTACAATGAGCAGTTCTTC. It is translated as CASSGTSRPPYNEQFF.

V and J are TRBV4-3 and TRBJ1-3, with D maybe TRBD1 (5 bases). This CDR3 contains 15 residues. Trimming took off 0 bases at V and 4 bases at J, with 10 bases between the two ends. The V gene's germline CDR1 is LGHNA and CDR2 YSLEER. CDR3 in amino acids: CASSQDWTLGNTIYF. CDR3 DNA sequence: TGCGCCAGCAGCCAAGATTGGACACTCGGAAACACCATATATTTT.

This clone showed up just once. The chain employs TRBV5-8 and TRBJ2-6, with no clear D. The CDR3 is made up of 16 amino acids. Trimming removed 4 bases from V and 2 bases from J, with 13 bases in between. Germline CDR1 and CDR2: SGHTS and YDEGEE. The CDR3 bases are TGTGCCAGCAGCCGAGGCGCGGCAGCTGGGGCCAACGTCCTGACTTTC. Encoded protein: CASSRGAAAGANVLTF. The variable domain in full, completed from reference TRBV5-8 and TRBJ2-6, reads EAGVTQSPTHLIKTRGQQATLRCSPISGHTSVYWYQQALGLGLQFLLWYDEGEERNRGNFPPRFSGRQFPNYSSELNVNALELEDSALYLCASSRGAAAGANVLTFGAGSRLTVL.

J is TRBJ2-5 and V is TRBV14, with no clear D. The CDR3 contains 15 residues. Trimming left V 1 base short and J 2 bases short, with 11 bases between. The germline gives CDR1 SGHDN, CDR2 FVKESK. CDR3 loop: CASSQGMGSQETQYF. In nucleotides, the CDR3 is TGTGCCAGCAGCCAAGGAATGGGCAGTCAAGAGACCCAGTACTTC.

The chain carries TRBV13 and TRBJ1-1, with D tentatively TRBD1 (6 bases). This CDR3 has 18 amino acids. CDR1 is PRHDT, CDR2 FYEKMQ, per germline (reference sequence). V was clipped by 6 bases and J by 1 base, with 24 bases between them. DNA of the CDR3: TGTGCCAGCAGACTTCAATTCGATAGGTACAGGGCGAACACTGAAGCTTTCTTT. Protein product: CASRLQFDRYRANTEAFF. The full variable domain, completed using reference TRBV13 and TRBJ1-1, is AAGVIQSPRHLIKEKRETATLKCYPIPRHDTVYWYQQGPGQDPQFLISFYEKMQSDKGSIPDRFSAQQFSDYHSELNMSSLELGDSALYFCASRLQFDRYRANTEAFFGQGTRLTVV.